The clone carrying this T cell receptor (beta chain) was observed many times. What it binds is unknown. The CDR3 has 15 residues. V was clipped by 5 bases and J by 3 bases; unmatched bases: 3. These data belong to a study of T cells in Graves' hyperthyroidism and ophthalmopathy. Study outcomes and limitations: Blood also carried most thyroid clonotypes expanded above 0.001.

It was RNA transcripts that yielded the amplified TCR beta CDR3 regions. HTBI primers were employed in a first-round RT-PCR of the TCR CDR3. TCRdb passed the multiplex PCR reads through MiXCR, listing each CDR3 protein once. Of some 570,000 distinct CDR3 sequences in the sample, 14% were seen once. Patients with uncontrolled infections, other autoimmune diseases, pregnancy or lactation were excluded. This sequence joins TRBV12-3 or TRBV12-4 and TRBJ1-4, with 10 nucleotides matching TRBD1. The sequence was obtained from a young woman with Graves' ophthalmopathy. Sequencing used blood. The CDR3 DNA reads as TGTGCCAGCAGTCGGACAGGGGGGTCTAATGAAAAACTGTTTTTT. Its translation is CASSRTGGSNEKLFF.